This TCR beta chain was sequenced in a study of blood T cell repertoires in COVID-19. Study-wide background: Samples taken during acute and convalescent COVID-19 were collected in the United States, Italy and Spain.

Per the original methods: Amplification with reference gene primers provided the estimates of nucleated cell counts. This table comes from immunoSEQ multiplex PCR, and its TCRdb copy is limited to in-frame clones, with some not included. The D gene and trimming were derived from the DNA, and the V and J assignments and clone size from that table. The repertoire has around 120,000 clones, about nine tenths of them found once; the top ten carry 1.8%. Trimming cost V 0 bases and J 4 bases; bases outside gene matches: 4. Germline V CDR1 and CDR2: SGDLS, YYNGEE. This CDR3 is 16 amino acids long. The chain combines TRBV9 with TRBJ2-3; 11 bases agree with TRBD2. The receptor was derived from a human donor with active COVID-19. The donor label of this sample is uncertain. The specimen was peripheral blood. The CDR3 is CASSVGLAGGSDTQYF. CDR3 bases: TGTGCCAGCAGCGTAGGGCTAGCGGGGGGCTCAGATACGCAGTATTTT.